The 11 T cell receptor beta chains reported below all come from one sample, sequenced in a study of T cells in localized non-small cell lung cancer (dated by TCRdb to about 2020). Libraries were constructed by the immunoSEQ multiplex PCR assay. In its TCRdb copy, this immuneACCESS table keeps in-frame sequences only and misses some clones. Where compared with another copy, unresolved V genes explain less than half of these, and the others have no known cause. This sample is represented by roughly 24,000 clones; 89% of them were singletons. Roughly a fifth of the sample is in the top ten clones. Source: peripheral blood, taken before any cancer treatment. The receptors originated from a man between 40 and 75 years old with stage I squamous cell lung carcinoma.

The chain uses TRBV7-2 and TRBJ2-3, with 11 bases that match TRBD2. Germline V gene lookup returns CDR1 SGHTA and CDR2 FQGNSA. The trim removed 6 bases at V and 4 bases at J, leaving 3 bases unmatched. The CDR3 covers 14 residues. In nucleotides, the CDR3 is TGTGCCAGCAGTATTAGCGGGGGGGCAGATACGCAGTATTTT. Its translation is CASSISGGADTQYF.

The genes are TRBV6-1 and TRBJ1-5; D remains ambiguous. The CDR3 runs to 17 residues. Germline CDR1 is MNHNS and CDR2 is SASEGT. The germline V and J ends were trimmed by 2 bases and 0 bases, with 14 bases remaining between them. This CDR3 reads CASSEIKGDYSNQPQHF. The DNA of the CDR3 is TGTGCCAGCAGTGAAATAAAGGGAGATTATAGCAATCAGCCCCAGCATTTT.

This chain links TRBV7-9 with TRBJ2-7; 8 bases are a match to TRBD1. CDR3 length: 14 amino acids. V lost 4 bases to trimming and J lost 3 bases; unmatched junction nucleotides: 5. In germline, CDR1 is SEHNR, CDR2 FQNEAQ (reference sequence). The CDR3 nucleotides read TGTGCCAGCAGCTCTGGTACAGGGGGCTACGAGCAGTACTTC. Its translation: CASSSGTGGYEQYF.

The chain has TRBV19 and TRBJ2-1, with 11 positions matching TRBD2. This CDR3 comprises 16 residues. J gave up 1 base and V 5 bases, and 4 bases lay outside the gene matches. Germline assignment: CDR1 LNHDA and CDR2 SQIVND (reference sequence). CDR3 in amino acids: CASSVPSGGSYNEQFF. The DNA of the CDR3 is TGTGCCAGTAGTGTGCCTAGCGGGGGGTCCTACAATGAGCAGTTCTTC. The complete variable domain, with remaining parts taken from reference TRBV19 and TRBJ2-1, reads DGGITQSPKYLFRKEGQNVTLSCEQNLNHDAMYWYRQDPGQGLRLIYYSQIVNDFQKGDIAEGYSVSREKKESFPLTVTSAQKNPTAFYLCASSVPSGGSYNEQFFGPGTRLTVL.

The chain has TRBV19 and TRBJ1-2, with D perhaps matching TRBD1 (5 bases). Trimming cost V 5 bases and J 3 bases, with 13 bases left between them. Germline CDR1 is LNHDA and CDR2 is SQIVND (reference sequence). There are 14 residues in the CDR3. The DNA of the CDR3 is TGTGCCAGTAGTCTGGGACGGAGGGACTATGGCTACACCTTC. Its protein product is CASSLGRRDYGYTF.

This chain uses TRBV6-5 with TRBJ1-4; tentative D call: TRBD1 (6 bases). The CDR3 runs to 13 residues. CDR1 and CDR2 from the germline V gene are MNHEY and SVGAGI. V shed 6 bases and J shed 5 bases, with 10 bases lying between them. In DNA, the CDR3 is TGTGCCAGCAGGGAGACAGGAAATGAAAAACTGTTTTTT. Translating gives CASRETGNEKLFF.

This sequence joins TRBV7-6 and TRBJ2-2, with unresolved D. Trimming pared 2 bases from V and 4 bases from J, leaving 5 bases between. The CDR3 runs to 13 residues. CDR1 and CDR2 from the germline V gene are SGHVS and FNYEAQ. The DNA of the CDR3 is TGTGCCAGCAGCTTAAAGGGCACCGGGGAGCTGTTTTTT. Translation gives CASSLKGTGELFF.

The CDR3 loop reads CASSRTSGSVVGYTF. The CDR3 DNA reads as TGTGCCAGCAGCCGCACGTCAGGGAGCGTCGTCGGCTACACCTTC. The genes are TRBV6-5 and TRBJ1-2, with TRBD1 as a possible D gene (5 bases). The V and J ends lost 6 bases and 8 bases respectively, with 22 bases between them. Germline CDR1 is MNHEY and CDR2 is SVGAGI. CDR3 length: 15 residues.

This chain uses TRBV18 with TRBJ2-2; unclear D gene. CDR1 and CDR2 from the germline V gene are KGHSH and LQKENI. This CDR3 has 11 amino acids. Deletions cut 3 bases from V and 6 bases from J, with 2 bases between. CDR3 bases: TGTGCCAGCTCACCTTCCGGGGAGCTGTTTTTT. This codes for CASSPSGELFF.

This clone was seen more than once but under ten times. V is TRBV7-2 and J is TRBJ1-6; D call uncertain. V dropped 2 bases and J dropped 8 bases, with 7 bases sitting between them. The germline CDR1 and CDR2 sequences are SGHTA and FQGNSA. This CDR3 has 13 amino acids. CDR3 protein: CASSLRTDSPLHF. In DNA form, the CDR3 reads TGTGCCAGCAGCTTACGGACGGATTCACCCCTCCACTTT.

This chain links TRBV6-5 with TRBJ2-3; tentative D call: TRBD1 (6 bases). The CDR3 contains 14 residues. V was shortened by 2 bases and J by 4 bases, with 10 bases between the two germline ends. CDR1 and CDR2 from the germline V gene are MNHEY and SVGAGI. The CDR3 sequence: CASSYLRTADTQYF. The CDR3 DNA sequence: TGTGCCAGCAGTTACCTCCGGACAGCAGATACGCAGTATTTT.